This TCR beta chain was identified in a study of cytomegalovirus exposure and HLA in healthy donors. The study, taken as a whole, reports: In a later analysis, at a false discovery rate of 0.05, 16,951 TCR beta sequences were associated with HLA alleles. In an earlier analysis, about 87% or about 30%: the productive usage of most TCR beta V segments.

The germline V gene has CDR1 MNHNS and CDR2 SASEGT. The CDR3 totals 14 residues. The V segment lost 10 bases and the J segment 0 bases; nucleotides outside the gene matches: 6. In the PCR, 60 Vbeta and 13 Jbeta primers were used. Produced via immunoSEQ multiplex PCR; TCRdb's table is partial and in-frame only. The repertoire has about 130,000 clones, around 81% of them found once; the top ten carry less than 2%. On this clone: Its antigen remains unidentified.

The sample was PBMCs. The chain combines TRBV6-1 with TRBJ2-7; TRBD2 matches at 10 bases. The clonotype originates from a woman in her 50s in good health and CMV-seronegative. CDR3 loop: CAIYRTSGSYEQYF. The CDR3 coding sequence is TGTGCCATCTACAGGACTAGCGGCTCCTACGAGCAGTACTTC.